This T cell receptor (beta chain) was obtained from a study of blood T cell repertoires in COVID-19. The repertoire was sequenced with immunoSEQ multiplex PCR; TCRdb's copy has only in-frame clones and lacks some. The sample lists 80,000 to 100,000 clones, around 75% occurring once. The germline V gene has CDR1 SGHNT and CDR2 YYREEE (reference sequence). The length of the CDR3 is 18 residues. Trimming at V came to 3 bases and at J to 0 bases, leaving 8 bases not matched to a gene. Sequencing was done on a sample of peripheral blood. This receptor was identified in a man in his sixties or seventies with acute or convalescent COVID-19. The chain uses TRBV5-4 and TRBJ2-6; 8 bases are shared with TRBD1. The CDR3 DNA reads TGTGCCAGCAGCTCATTGACAGGGGTCGACTCTGGGGCCAACGTCCTGACTTTC. Residues: CASSSLTGVDSGANVLTF.